A single sample is the source of the 14 T cell receptor beta chains below, sequenced in a study of shared clonotypes between healthy human individuals. TCRdb keeps only in-frame clones here, not all; method: immunoSEQ multiplex PCR. The sample has around 2.5 million clones, over 85% seen once. Sequenced sample: naive CD4+ T cells from PBMCs. As to subset: CD45RA+ positively selected. These receptors were taken from a man aged 18 to 35 in good health. Some clones in this sample may be carry-over from other donors' samples.

The chain links TRBV5-1 to TRBJ2-2, with D perhaps matching TRBD1 (5 bases). The CDR3 contains 13 residues. The V end lost 4 bases, the J end lost 7 bases, and 11 bases lay between the germline ends. Germline values: CDR1 SGHRS, CDR2 YFSETQ. This chain's CDR3 is CASSPEGVGELFF. The CDR3 DNA sequence: TGCGCCAGCAGCCCCGAAGGGGTCGGGGAGCTGTTTTTT.

This CDR3 reads CASSPPTGDTEAFF. The CDR3 DNA reads as TGTGCCAGCAGTCCACCTACAGGGGACACTGAAGCTTTCTTT. The chain is built from TRBV6-5 and TRBJ1-1, with 7 bases matching TRBD1. The CDR3 contains 14 residues. V was pared by 5 bases and J by 3 bases, with 6 bases of the junction left unmatched. Germline-derived CDR1 and CDR2 are MNHEY and SVGAGI.

The rearrangement joins TRBV19 to TRBJ1-2, with D possibly matching TRBD1 (5 bases). Trimming left V 2 bases short and J 5 bases short, with 12 bases between. The CDR3 has 14 amino acids. Germline-derived CDR1 and CDR2 are LNHDA and SQIVND (reference sequence). The CDR3 protein is CASSIRSRGYGYTF. In DNA form, the CDR3 reads TGTGCCAGTAGTATACGCTCAAGGGGTTATGGCTACACCTTC. Based on the CDR3 plus reference TRBV19 and TRBJ1-2, the full variable domain is DGGITQSPKYLFRKEGQNVTLSCEQNLNHDAMYWYRQDPGQGLRLIYYSQIVNDFQKGDIAEGYSVSREKKESFPLTVTSAQKNPTAFYLCASSIRSRGYGYTFGSGTRLTVV.

V usage is TRBV5-6 and J usage is TRBJ2-3; 8 bases match TRBD2. The V segment lost 0 bases and the J segment 8 bases; nucleotides outside the gene matches: 11. This CDR3 is built from 16 residues. Germline CDR1 SGHDT, CDR2 YYEEEE. The CDR3 DNA follows: TGTGCCAGCAGCTTGGCGGGCGGGAGGCCCTCGGGTACGCAGTATTTT. It translates to CASSLAGGRPSGTQYF.

The chain links TRBV7-2 to TRBJ2-1, with 9 bases fitting TRBD1. The CDR3 contains 15 residues. Germline CDR1 and CDR2: SGHTA and FQGNSA. The V segment lost 5 bases and the J segment 14 bases; nucleotides outside the gene matches: 16. The DNA of the CDR3 is TGTGCCAGCAGCCCCTCCGGACAGGGGAGCCGAGGAGAGTTCTTC. As protein: CASSPSGQGSRGEFF.

The V gene is TRBV27, the J gene TRBJ2-2; a weak D match, TRBD2 (6 bases). Trimming removed 8 bases at V and 5 bases at J, with 15 bases between. Germline CDR1 MNHEY, CDR2 SMNVEV (reference sequence). The CDR3 spans 14 residues. The CDR3 protein is CASQLSRGTGELFF. In DNA form, the CDR3 reads TGTGCCAGCCAATTATCCCGGGGGACCGGGGAGCTGTTTTTT.

The genes are TRBV19 and TRBJ2-5; 7 nucleotides agree with TRBD2. Germline CDR1 reads LNHDA; CDR2 reads SQIVND (reference sequence). The CDR3 runs 15 residues. V gave up 6 bases and J gave up 5 bases; unmatched junction bases: 12. CDR3 protein: CASSETGTIGETQYF. In DNA form, the CDR3 reads TGTGCCAGTAGCGAAACCGGGACTATTGGGGAGACCCAGTACTTC.

The V gene is TRBV11-2, the J gene TRBJ2-5, with D uncertain. V dropped 1 base and J dropped 5 bases, with 8 bases sitting between them. The CDR3 contains 13 residues. In germline, CDR1 is SGHAT, CDR2 FQNNGV. CDR3 nucleotides: TGTGCCAGCAGCTTAGGAGAGGCGGAGACCCAGTACTTC. It is translated as CASSLGEAETQYF.

The genes are TRBV29-1 and TRBJ1-2; TRBD1 aligns across 7 bases. Trimming at V came to 4 bases and at J to 2 bases, leaving 7 bases not matched to a gene. The germline V gene has CDR1 SQVTM and CDR2 ANQGSEA. The CDR3 extends over 14 amino acids. CDR3 coding DNA: TGCAGCGTTGCGCCCAGACAGGGAAACTATGGCTACACCTTC. Protein product: CSVAPRQGNYGYTF.

The genes are TRBV6-1 and TRBJ2-2; TRBD1 matches at 10 bases. The CDR3 is 17 amino acids. Germline V lookup: CDR1 MNHNS, CDR2 SASEGT. The V gene end was trimmed by 2 bases and the J gene end by 5 bases; junction bases not matched to a gene: 8. The CDR3 sequence: CASSEQKTGGLTGELFF. DNA of the CDR3: TGTGCCAGCAGTGAACAGAAGACAGGGGGCCTGACCGGGGAGCTGTTTTTT.

V is TRBV4-1 and J is TRBJ1-2; D perhaps matches TRBD1 (6 bases). The ends were cut back, 4 bases at V and 8 bases at J, with 23 bases in the middle. CDR3 size: 16 residues. Germline V gives CDR1 MGHRA, CDR2 YSYEKL. The CDR3 region is CASSPTRGGGSIGYTF. CDR3 nucleotides: TGCGCCAGCAGCCCAACGAGGGGGGGCGGGAGTATAGGCTACACCTTC.

V and J are TRBV7-8 and TRBJ2-7, with 9 bases fitting TRBD1. The germline CDR1 and CDR2 sequences are SGHVS and FQNEAQ. The J segment lost 2 bases and the V segment lost 5 bases, leaving 7 bases of the junction unmatched. The CDR3 runs 15 residues. The CDR3 DNA is TGTGCCAGCAGCCTCACCCGACAGGGGGCCTACGAGCAGTACTTC. Amino acids: CASSLTRQGAYEQYF.

The rearrangement uses TRBV11-3 and TRBJ2-1; D is ambiguous. With 5 bases removed from V and 1 base from J, the gap between germline ends came to 12 bases. This CDR3 has 15 amino acids. Germline values: CDR1 SGHNT, CDR2 YENEEA. This chain's CDR3 is CASSVGPLSYNEQFF. As DNA, the CDR3 is TGTGCCAGCAGCGTCGGCCCCTTGTCCTACAATGAGCAGTTCTTC.

To note about this clone: Other DNA sequences in the sample encode the same CDR3. This chain connects TRBV27 to TRBJ2-7, with 7 positions matching TRBD1. CDR3 size: 13 residues. CDR1 and CDR2 from the germline V gene are MNHEY and SMNVEV (reference sequence). V lost 6 bases to trimming and J lost 4 bases; unmatched junction nucleotides: 6. CDR3 sequence (DNA): TGTGCCAGCAGCCTAGGGGGCCCTTACGAGCAGTACTTC. It codes for CASSLGGPYEQYF.